Listed below are T cell receptor beta chains from one sample, sequenced in a study of blood T cell repertoires in COVID-19. Clones were read by immunoSEQ multiplex PCR, and TCRdb kept only the in-frame ones, dropping some. The sample records roughly 150,000 clones, about 78% being singletons. Sequencing was done on a sample of peripheral blood. The receptors were sampled from a man between 60 and 75 years old who had recovered from COVID-19. Each CDR3 is given with its conserved first and last residue. Fields, in order: J gene, V gene, clone size, CDR3 protein. The size of a clone is reported for some rows only, either as once, few or many, or as a class for expanded clones.

>TRBJ2-2|TRBV21-1|NA
CASSRDRQGSGTGELFF
>TRBJ2-6|TRBV5-5|few
CASSLFRGAGANVLTF
>TRBJ2-7|TRBV28|NA
CASSSRRASSYEQYF
>TRBJ1-5|TRBV2|NA
CASARDNSNQPQHF
>TRBJ1-1|TRBV5-1|NA
CASSLADVWGDEAFF
>TRBJ2-3|TRBV29-1|NA
CSVLTSGGSDTQYF
>TRBJ2-4|TRBV9|NA
CASSVGSSGGAGVNIQYF
>TRBJ2-5|TRBV4-3|NA
CASSQYLGLGEGETQYF
>TRBJ1-6|TRBV2|NA
CASSEAGTGVSPLHF
>TRBJ2-5|TRBV6-2/TRBV6-3|NA
CASSYPGLAGAETQYF
>TRBJ1-2|TRBV5-6|NA
CASKGSANYGYTF
>TRBJ2-3|TRBV9|NA
CASSVGVTGTSTDTQYF
>TRBJ2-3|TRBV11-1|NA
CASSLAREADTQYF
>TRBJ2-5|TRBV3-1/TRBV3-2|NA
CASSPNLETQYF
>TRBJ2-3|TRBV3-1/TRBV3-2|NA
CASSQLGLGPDTQYF
>TRBJ2-1|TRBV7-3|NA
CASSSEAGRVRNEQFF
>TRBJ1-1|TRBV19|NA
CASTRGTGVMNTEAFF
>TRBJ2-2|TRBV7-8|NA
CASSGSGTTNTGELFF
>TRBJ2-7|TRBV10-3|once
CAISDRTNYEQYF
>TRBJ1-6|TRBV19|NA
CASSKGTSSSYNSPLHF
>TRBJ1-1|TRBV7-2|NA
CASSYQGGTEAFF
>TRBJ2-1|TRBV7-6|NA
CASSLASGTGYNEQFF
>TRBJ2-5|TRBV7-2|few
CASSLEGGVILETQYF
>TRBJ1-4|TRBV28|NA
CASSLTGGSEKLFF
>TRBJ1-5|TRBV4-2|few
CASSLTPPSNQPQHF
>TRBJ1-5|TRBV18|NA
CASTGGAADNQPQHF